This TCR beta chain was documented in a study of early T cells in non-severe SARS-CoV-2 infection. Across the whole study: Alpha and beta chains were unpaired, from unsorted whole-blood bulk RNA.

There are 14 residues in the CDR3. Germline CDR1 reads SGHAT; CDR2 reads FQNNGV. V shed 1 base and J shed 6 bases, with 10 bases lying between them. Findings and caveats of the study: Matching against VDJdb likely underestimated virus-specific expansions, favoring anti-spike CD8.

cDNA molecules, individually, were tagged with unique molecular identifiers. MiXCR, run by TCRdb on the 5' RACE reads, gives a single entry per CDR3 protein. There are about 110,000 distinct CDR3 sequences in the sample; about 12% occur only once, and roughly 2.9% lies in the top ten. Points on this clonotype: What it recognizes is unknown.

What was sequenced was whole blood. The receptor's source is an adult who was a healthcare worker with PCR-confirmed SARS-CoV-2 infection or an uninfected control (not recorded which). The gene calls are TRBV11-2 and TRBJ2-4; possible D gene TRBD1, 5 bases. The CDR3 region is CASSLGAGLNIQYF. The CDR3 coding sequence is TGTGCCAGCAGCTTAGGGGCAGGGTTAAACATTCAGTACTTC.